The 6 T cell receptor beta chains below come from one sample, sequenced in a study of tumor-infiltrating lymphocytes in glioblastoma multiforme (dated by TCRdb to about 2017). Sequencing relied on an Illumina HiSeq 2500. Using a modified ARM-PCR protocol with multiple V-beta primers and a C-beta primer, the team built TCRB libraries from RNA through three nested multiplex PCR rounds. TCRdb passed the public sequencing reads through fastp at Q25 and MiXCR, retaining productive beta sequences. Each CDR3 protein appears once, grouped with its most common genes and DNA. This sample gives around 33,000 distinct CDR3 sequences in total; approximately 66% of them show up just once. The ten largest account for 33% of the sample. Sequenced sample: brain tumor tissue. All receptors derive from a male donor with glioblastoma.

This clonotype was recorded at least ten times. The chain has TRBV5-1 and TRBJ2-7; D may be TRBD1 or TRBD2 (5 bases each). CDR1 and CDR2 (germline): SGHRS, YFSETQ. The V end lost 6 bases, the J end lost 2 bases, and 15 bases lay between the germline ends. The CDR3 consists of 14 residues. CDR3 loop: CASTPGTATYEQYF. In nucleotides, the CDR3 is TGCGCCAGCACCCCCGGGACGGCGACCTACGAGCAGTACTTC.

As to this clonotype: A much more abundant neighbour one base away suggests this may be a read error. The rearrangement uses TRBV14 and TRBJ2-2, with a weak D call TRBD1 (6 bases). The germline CDR1 and CDR2 sequences are SGHDN and FVKESK. The CDR3 is 17 residues long. CDR3 loop: CASSHTRTGSVAGELLF. The CDR3, as DNA: TGTGCCAGCAGCCACACTAGAACAGGGTCCGTGGCCGGGGAGCTGCTTTTT.

As concerns this clonotype: A read error may account for a junction end that differs from germline. The chain links TRBV28 to TRBJ2-7; no definite D call. In germline, CDR1 is MDHEN, CDR2 SYDVKM. This CDR3 has 12 amino acids. CDR3 in DNA: TGTGCCAACAGTTTATCCGGCTTCGAGCAGTACTTC. Translated, it gives CANSLSGFEQYF.

This clonotype rates as medium-sized. The chain couples TRBV29-1 to TRBJ2-7; the D gene is possibly TRBD2 (7 bases). CDR3 length equals 14 residues. V was pared by 6 bases and J by 6 bases, with 21 bases between. Germline V gives CDR1 SQVTM, CDR2 ANQGSEA. CDR3 sequence (DNA): TGCAGCGTCGTTACTGCGGGGGCGCCTGTCGAGCAGTACTTC. Protein product: CSVVTAGAPVEQYF.

As to this clonotype: This is likely a read error, given that the CDR3 carries no conserved phenylalanine or tryptophan at its end. CDR3 in DNA: TGCAGTGCTAGAGATCTGGGGGGCGGGGGGAGCACCGAAGCTTTCTCT. It is translated as CSARDLGGGGSTEAFS. The rearrangement joins TRBV20-1 to TRBJ1-1, with D possibly matching TRBD1 (6 bases). From germline, CDR1 is DFQATT and CDR2 SNEGSKA (reference sequence). This CDR3 contains 16 residues. The V end was cut by 0 bases, the J end by 8 bases, with 22 bases between.

Points on this clonotype: A read error may be the cause here, since a much bigger clone is one base away. The gene calls are TRBV7-8 and TRBJ1-2; D gene uncertain. Germline CDR1 reads SGHVS; CDR2 reads FQNEAQ. The germline V and J ends were trimmed by 5 bases and 4 bases, with 11 bases remaining between them. The CDR3 has 13 amino acids. CDR3 region: CASSVGMSYGYTF. CDR3 DNA: TGTGCCAGCAGCGTAGGGATGTCCTATGGCTACACCTTC.